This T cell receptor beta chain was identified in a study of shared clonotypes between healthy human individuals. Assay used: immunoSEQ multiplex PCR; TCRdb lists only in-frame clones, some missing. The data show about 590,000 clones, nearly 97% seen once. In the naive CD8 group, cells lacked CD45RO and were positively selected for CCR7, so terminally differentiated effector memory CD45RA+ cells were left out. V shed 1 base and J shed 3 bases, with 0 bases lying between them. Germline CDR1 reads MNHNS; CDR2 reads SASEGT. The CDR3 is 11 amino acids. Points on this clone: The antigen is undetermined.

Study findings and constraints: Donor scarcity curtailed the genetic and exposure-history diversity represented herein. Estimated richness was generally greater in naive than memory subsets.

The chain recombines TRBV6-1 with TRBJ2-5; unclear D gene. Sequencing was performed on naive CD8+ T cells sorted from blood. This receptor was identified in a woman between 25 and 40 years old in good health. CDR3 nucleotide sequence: TGTGCCAGCAGTGAAGAAGAGACCCAGTACTTC. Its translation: CASSEEETQYF.